This T cell receptor beta chain comes out of a study of CD8 T cells in ankylosing spondylitis. Overall study results and limits: Certain motif variants had earlier appeared in reactive arthritis synovial fluid and blood. A motif in TCR beta, a set of eight highly homologous variants, appeared characteristic of ankylosing spondylitis blood. Disease-linked clones displayed a CD8+ phenotype and appeared relatively rarely in peripheral blood.

Quantitative 5'-RACE was performed with molecular barcodes, and it yielded the TCR beta libraries. TCRdb redid the calling of the 5' RACE reads with MiXCR, one entry per CDR3 protein. The sample lists a few hundred thousand distinct CDR3 sequences, about 20% occurring once. About this clonotype itself: Its antigen is undetermined. The junction departs from the called germline gene at one end, perhaps through a read error.

The germline V gene encodes CDR1 SGHTA and CDR2 FQGNSA. This CDR3 region has 16 residues. The sequencing sample was made of blood, either unsorted or a sorted T cell fraction (not recorded which). This chain connects TRBV7-2 to TRBJ2-3, with D maybe TRBD2 (5 bases). This receptor was obtained from a male donor with ankylosing spondylitis or in good health (not recorded which). The CDR3 is CASSLLRNSATDTRYF. CDR3 coding DNA: TGTGCCAGCAGCTTACTCAGGAATAGCGCCACAGATACGCGGTATTTT.